These 18 T cell receptor beta chains were sequenced from one sample in a study of blood T cell repertoires in COVID-19. Generated by immunoSEQ multiplex PCR, the TCRdb table keeps only in-frame clones and is missing some. The table shows tens of thousands of clones, with around 70% occurring only once. Sequenced input: peripheral blood. Receptor source: a man in his 70s with acute or convalescent COVID-19.

This clone has only one observation. The J gene is TRBJ2-7, the V gene TRBV27, with 14 nucleotides matching TRBD2. V trimming: 5 bases; J trimming: 6 bases; junction bases outside the gene matches: 6. There are 15 residues in the CDR3. Germline V lookup: CDR1 MNHEY, CDR2 SMNVEV (reference sequence). The CDR3 DNA reads as TGTGCCAGCAGTCAGGGACTAGCGGGAGAGAGCGAGCAGTACTTC. Translated: CASSQGLAGESEQYF.

The genes are TRBV15 and TRBJ2-7; D remains unclear. The CDR3 runs to 16 residues. The germline gives CDR1 LNHNV, CDR2 YYDKDF (reference sequence). The germline V and J ends were trimmed by 0 bases and 0 bases, with 12 bases remaining between them. The CDR3 reads CATSRDMSSSSYEQYF. CDR3 DNA: TGTGCCACCAGCAGAGATATGAGCTCGAGCTCCTACGAGCAGTACTTC.

The rearrangement uses TRBV4-1 and TRBJ1-1, with a possible D match to TRBD1 (5 bases). The germline V gene has CDR1 MGHRA and CDR2 YSYEKL. The CDR3 totals 15 residues. V lost 1 base and J lost 5, with 14 bases in between. This chain's CDR3 is CASSQGVARGTEAFF. CDR3 DNA: TGCGCCAGCAGCCAAGGGGTGGCTCGGGGGACTGAAGCTTTCTTT.

The rearrangement joins TRBV25-1 to TRBJ2-1; 8 bases match TRBD1. Germline loops: CDR1 MGHDK, CDR2 SYGVNS. The J segment lost 6 bases and the V segment lost 4 bases, leaving 5 bases of the junction unmatched. This CDR3 contains 14 residues. CDR3 coding DNA: TGTGCCAGCAGTGTGACAGGGGTTGGCAATGAGCAGTTCTTC. Its protein is CASSVTGVGNEQFF.

V is TRBV5-1 and J is TRBJ1-4; weak D call: TRBD1 (5 bases). Germline CDR1 is SGHRS and CDR2 is YFSETQ. With 4 bases removed from V and 3 bases from J, the gap between germline ends came to 13 bases. The CDR3 is 15 amino acids. CDR3: CASSPTGGSNEKLFF. Written as DNA, the CDR3 is TGCGCCAGCAGCCCCACGGGGGGGTCTAATGAAAAACTGTTTTTT.

The rearrangement uses TRBV5-5 and TRBJ1-1, with TRBD1 as a possible D gene (5 bases). The length of the CDR3 is 13 residues. Germline loops: CDR1 SGHKS, CDR2 YYEKEE (reference sequence). Trimming left V 3 bases short and J 5 bases short, with 11 bases between. CDR3 sequence (DNA): TGTGCCAGCAGCTCACAGGAAGTTACTGAAGCTTTCTTT. Translated, it gives CASSSQEVTEAFF.

This chain links TRBV5-3 with TRBJ1-1, with 7 bases lining up with TRBD1. TRBV5-3 is an ORF; its function is uncertain. Trimming removed 9 bases from V and 0 bases from J; junction bases left unmatched: 5. The CDR3 totals 13 residues. The CDR3 DNA sequence: TGTGCCATCCGAGGGGGCCTGAACACTGAAGCTTTCTTT. Translated: CAIRGGLNTEAFF.

J is TRBJ2-5 and V is TRBV4-1, with TRBD2 matching over 15 bases. The junction had 4 bases not matched to a gene; V was cut back by 0 bases and J by 2 bases. The CDR3 spans 18 residues. Germline CDR1 MGHRA, CDR2 YSYEKL. The CDR3 nucleotides read TGCGCCAGCAGCCAAGATCTTGGACTAGCGGGAGGGCAAGAGACCCAGTACTTC. Encoded protein: CASSQDLGLAGGQETQYF.

Only one count was recorded for this clone. The V gene is TRBV29-1, the J gene TRBJ1-1; 7 bases agree with TRBD1. The CDR3 sequence is 14 residues long. The trim removed 3 bases at V and 1 base at J, leaving 5 bases unmatched. In germline, CDR1 is SQVTM, CDR2 ANQGSEA. CDR3 residues: CSVEQGGRNTEAFF. The CDR3 DNA reads as TGCAGCGTTGAGCAGGGGGGTCGGAACACTGAAGCTTTCTTT.

The gene calls are TRBV29-1 and TRBJ1-5; 9 positions agree with TRBD1. The CDR3 consists of 16 residues. J was trimmed by 0 bases and V by 6 bases; bases with no gene match: 9. The germline V gene encodes CDR1 SQVTM and CDR2 ANQGSEA. CDR3 sequence reads: CSVSTGTGNSNQPQHF. CDR3 bases: TGCAGCGTATCAACCGGGACAGGGAATAGCAATCAGCCCCAGCATTTT.

This rearrangement joins TRBV7-2 to TRBJ2-1; TRBD2 matches at 8 bases. Germline trimming cut 2 bases from V and 7 bases from J; bases unmatched to any gene: 7. The CDR3 runs 15 residues. Germline V gives CDR1 SGHTA, CDR2 FQGNSA. CDR3 coding DNA: TGTGCCAGCAGCTTAAGTATGGCGGGAGGAAATGAGCAGTTCTTC. Translation gives CASSLSMAGGNEQFF.

The chain links TRBV7-9 to TRBJ2-7; 9 nucleotides agree with TRBD1. With V trimmed by 2 bases and J by 2 bases, 7 bases remained unmatched. The CDR3 is made up of 16 amino acids. Looked up from germline, CDR1 is SEHNR and CDR2 is FQNEAQ (reference sequence). CDR3 residues: CASSLPWGQGPYEQYF. The CDR3 DNA reads as TGTGCCAGCAGCTTACCCTGGGGACAGGGACCCTACGAGCAGTACTTC. The full variable domain, with the rest looked up from reference TRBV7-9 and TRBJ2-7, is DTGVSQNPRHKITKRGQNVTFRCDPISEHNRLYWYRQTLGQGPEFLTYFQNEAQLEKSRLLSDRFSAERPKGSFSTLEIQRTEQGDSAMYLCASSLPWGQGPYEQYFGPGTRLTVT.

The chain employs TRBV14 and TRBJ2-1, with D possibly matching TRBD1 (6 bases). Trimming shortened V by 4 bases and J by 2 bases, and 12 bases separated the two germline ends. The CDR3 consists of 15 residues. Per the germline V gene, CDR1 is SGHDN and CDR2 is FVKESK. The CDR3 sequence: CASSLRGSTYNEQFF. CDR3 DNA: TGTGCCAGCAGCCTTAGGGGGAGTACCTACAATGAGCAGTTCTTC.

The rearrangement joins TRBV5-1 to TRBJ1-4; 8 bases are a match to TRBD1. Germline V CDR1 and CDR2: SGHRS, YFSETQ. V lost 0 bases and J lost 4; bases outside the gene matches: 2. The length of the CDR3 is 15 residues. The CDR3 nucleotides read TGCGCCAGCAGCTTGGAGGGACAGGTTAATGAAAAACTGTTTTTT. This codes for CASSLEGQVNEKLFF.

In this sample, this clone turned up many times. This sequence joins TRBV6-6 and TRBJ2-7; TRBD1 might be the D (5 bases). From germline, CDR1 is MNHNY and CDR2 SVGAGI (reference sequence). This CDR3 is built from 11 residues. V gave up 7 bases and J gave up 7 bases, with 11 bases separating them. The CDR3 loop is CASTGWGEQYF. The CDR3 DNA follows: TGTGCCAGCACAGGGTGGGGAGAGCAGTACTTC.

V and J are TRBV27 and TRBJ2-7; TRBD2 aligns across 7 bases. The germline CDR1 and CDR2 sequences are MNHEY and SMNVEV (reference sequence). The CDR3 has 16 residues. V lost 1 base, J lost 5 bases, and 11 bases stayed unmatched. The CDR3 sequence is CASSLWGAGRFNEQYF. CDR3 in DNA: TGTGCCAGCAGTTTATGGGGCGCCGGGAGGTTCAACGAGCAGTACTTC.

This clone was counted between two and nine times. This sequence joins TRBV18 and TRBJ2-7, with 13 bases aligning to TRBD2. Germline V gene lookup returns CDR1 KGHSH and CDR2 LQKENI. The CDR3 is 14 residues long. Losses at the gene ends were 8 bases for V and 4 bases for J; bases not matched to a gene: 5. The CDR3 here is CASPRTSGSYEQYF. The CDR3 DNA sequence: TGTGCCAGCCCTAGGACTAGCGGGAGTTACGAGCAGTACTTC.

The rearrangement joins TRBV28 to TRBJ1-1; D is unresolved. Germline V gene data show CDR1 as MDHEN and CDR2 as SYDVKM. The V gene lost 6 bases and the J gene lost 5 bases, with 19 bases spanning the gap. This CDR3 is built from 15 residues. CDR3 nucleotides: TGTGCCAGCAGCCCGACGCGGGCTGGCGGGACTGAAGCTTTCTTT. The encoded protein is CASSPTRAGGTEAFF.